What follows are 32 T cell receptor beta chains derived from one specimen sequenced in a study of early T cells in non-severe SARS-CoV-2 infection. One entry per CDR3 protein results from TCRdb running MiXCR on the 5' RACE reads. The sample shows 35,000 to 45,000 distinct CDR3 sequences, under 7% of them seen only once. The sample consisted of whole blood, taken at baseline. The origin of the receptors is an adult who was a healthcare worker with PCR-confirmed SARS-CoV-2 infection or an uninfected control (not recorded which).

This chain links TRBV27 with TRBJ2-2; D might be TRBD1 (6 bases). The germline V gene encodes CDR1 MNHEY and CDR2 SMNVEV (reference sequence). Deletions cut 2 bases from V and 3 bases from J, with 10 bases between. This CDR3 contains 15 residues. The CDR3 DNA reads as TGTGCCAGCAGTTTAAGTGGACAGCACACCGGGGAGCTGTTTTTT. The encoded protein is CASSLSGQHTGELFF.

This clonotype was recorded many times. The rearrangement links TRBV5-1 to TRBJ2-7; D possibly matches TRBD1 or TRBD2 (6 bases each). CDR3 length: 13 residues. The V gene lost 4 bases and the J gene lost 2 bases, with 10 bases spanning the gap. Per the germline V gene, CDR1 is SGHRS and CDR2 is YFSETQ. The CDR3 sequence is CASSEGGTYEQYF. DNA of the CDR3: TGCGCCAGCAGCGAGGGGGGTACCTACGAGCAGTACTTC. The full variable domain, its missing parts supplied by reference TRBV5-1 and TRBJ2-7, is KAGVTQTPRYLIKTRGQQVTLSCSPISGHRSVSWYQQTPGQGLQFLFEYFSETQRNKGNFPGRFSGRQFSNSRSEMNVSTLELGDSALYLCASSEGGTYEQYFGPGTRLTVT.

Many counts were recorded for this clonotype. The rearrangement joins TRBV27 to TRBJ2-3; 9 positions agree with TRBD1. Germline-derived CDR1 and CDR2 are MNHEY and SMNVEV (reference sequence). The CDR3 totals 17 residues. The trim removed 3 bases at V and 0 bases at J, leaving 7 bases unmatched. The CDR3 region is CASSFRLQGASTDTQYF. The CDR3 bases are TGTGCCAGCAGTTTCCGGCTACAGGGGGCCAGCACAGATACGCAGTATTTT.

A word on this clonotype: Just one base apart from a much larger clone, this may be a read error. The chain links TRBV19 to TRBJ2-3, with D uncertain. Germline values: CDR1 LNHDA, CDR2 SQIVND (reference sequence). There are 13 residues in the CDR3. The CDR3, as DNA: TGTGCCAATAGTAGTCGGAGCACAGATACGCAGTATTTT. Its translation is CANSSRSTDTQYF.

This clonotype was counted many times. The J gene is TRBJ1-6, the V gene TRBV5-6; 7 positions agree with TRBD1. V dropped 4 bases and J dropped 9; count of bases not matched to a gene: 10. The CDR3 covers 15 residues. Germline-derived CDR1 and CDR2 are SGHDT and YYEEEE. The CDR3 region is CASSLRQGRGSPLHF. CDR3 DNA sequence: TGTGCCAGCAGCCTCAGACAGGGAAGAGGTTCACCCCTCCACTTT.

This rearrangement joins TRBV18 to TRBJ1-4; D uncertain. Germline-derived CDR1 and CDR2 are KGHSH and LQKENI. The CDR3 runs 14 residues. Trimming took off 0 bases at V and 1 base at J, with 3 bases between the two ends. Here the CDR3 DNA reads TGTGCCAGCTCACCACCGTTAACTAATGAAAAACTGTTTTTT. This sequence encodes CASSPPLTNEKLFF.

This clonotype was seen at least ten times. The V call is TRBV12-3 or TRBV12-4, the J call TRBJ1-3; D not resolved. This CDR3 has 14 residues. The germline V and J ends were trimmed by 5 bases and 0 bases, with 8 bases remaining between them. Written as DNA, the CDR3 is TGTGCCAGCAGTCCAGAGAACTCTGGAAACACCATATATTTT. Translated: CASSPENSGNTIYF.

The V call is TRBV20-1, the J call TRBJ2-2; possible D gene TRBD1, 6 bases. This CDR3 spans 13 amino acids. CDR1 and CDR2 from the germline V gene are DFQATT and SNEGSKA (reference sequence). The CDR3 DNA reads TGCAGCGTAGCCCAGGGGTTCACCGGGGAGCTGTTTTTT. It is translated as CSVAQGFTGELFF.

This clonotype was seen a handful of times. The CDR3 region is CASGPGTETYGYTF. The CDR3 DNA reads as TGTGCCAGCGGACCCGGGACAGAAACCTATGGCTACACCTTC. The V and J genes are TRBV2 and TRBJ1-2, with TRBD1 matching over 7 bases. Germline trimming cut 8 bases from V and 4 bases from J; bases unmatched to any gene: 10. The CDR3 runs 14 residues. Germline V CDR1 and CDR2: SNHLY, FYNNEI.

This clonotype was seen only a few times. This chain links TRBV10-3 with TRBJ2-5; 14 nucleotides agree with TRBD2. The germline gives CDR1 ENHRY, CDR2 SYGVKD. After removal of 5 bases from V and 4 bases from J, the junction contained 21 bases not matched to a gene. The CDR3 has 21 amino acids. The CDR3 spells CAISKEPTSGRADSPRETQYF. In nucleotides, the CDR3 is TGTGCCATCAGTAAAGAACCGACTAGCGGGAGGGCCGATTCCCCTAGAGAGACCCAGTACTTC.

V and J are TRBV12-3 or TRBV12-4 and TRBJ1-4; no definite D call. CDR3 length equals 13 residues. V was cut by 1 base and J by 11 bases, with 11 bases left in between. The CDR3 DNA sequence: TGTGCCAGCAGTTTAGTGGGCAGTGGGAAACTGTTTTTT. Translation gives CASSLVGSGKLFF.

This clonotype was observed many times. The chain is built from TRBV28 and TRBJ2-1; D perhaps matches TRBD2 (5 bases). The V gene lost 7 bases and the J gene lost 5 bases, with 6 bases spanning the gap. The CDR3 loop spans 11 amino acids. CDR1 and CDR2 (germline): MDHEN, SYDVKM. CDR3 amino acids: CASTRDNEQFF. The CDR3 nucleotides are TGTGCCAGCACGAGGGACAATGAGCAGTTCTTC.

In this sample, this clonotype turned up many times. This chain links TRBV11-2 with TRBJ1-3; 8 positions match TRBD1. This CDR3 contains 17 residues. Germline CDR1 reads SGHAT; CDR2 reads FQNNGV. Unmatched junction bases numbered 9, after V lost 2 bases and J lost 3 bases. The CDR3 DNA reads TGTGCCAGCAGCTTACAGCCAGGGGGCAAGGGTGGAAACACCATATATTTT. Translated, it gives CASSLQPGGKGGNTIYF.

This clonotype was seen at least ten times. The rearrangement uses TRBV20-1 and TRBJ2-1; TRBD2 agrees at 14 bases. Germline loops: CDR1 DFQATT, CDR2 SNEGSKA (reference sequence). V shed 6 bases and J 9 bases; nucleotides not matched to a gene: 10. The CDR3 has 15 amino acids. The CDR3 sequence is CSAATSGRAWGEQFF. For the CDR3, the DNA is TGCAGTGCGGCGACTAGCGGGAGGGCCTGGGGTGAGCAGTTCTTC.

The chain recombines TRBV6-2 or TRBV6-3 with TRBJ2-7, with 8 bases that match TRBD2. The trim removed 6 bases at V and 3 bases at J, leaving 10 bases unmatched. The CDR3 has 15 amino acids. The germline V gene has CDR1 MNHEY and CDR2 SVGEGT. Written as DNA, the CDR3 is TGTGCCAGCAGGACCAGCGGGGGACCGGTCTACGAGCAGTACTTC. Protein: CASRTSGGPVYEQYF.

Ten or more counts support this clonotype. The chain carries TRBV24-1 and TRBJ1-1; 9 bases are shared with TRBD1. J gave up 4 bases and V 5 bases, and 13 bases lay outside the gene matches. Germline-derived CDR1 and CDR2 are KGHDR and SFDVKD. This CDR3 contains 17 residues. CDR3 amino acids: CATSGRTGEEGSTEAFF. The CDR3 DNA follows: TGTGCCACCAGTGGCCGGACAGGGGAGGAGGGAAGCACTGAAGCTTTCTTT.

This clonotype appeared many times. The CDR3 region is CASSQSIGQPQHF. CDR3 bases: TGTGCCAGCAGCCAGTCTATCGGGCAGCCCCAGCATTTT. This chain links TRBV11-2 with TRBJ1-5, with no clear D. V lost 5 bases to trimming and J lost 7 bases, with 12 bases between them. Germline V gene lookup returns CDR1 SGHAT and CDR2 FQNNGV. The CDR3 is 13 residues long.

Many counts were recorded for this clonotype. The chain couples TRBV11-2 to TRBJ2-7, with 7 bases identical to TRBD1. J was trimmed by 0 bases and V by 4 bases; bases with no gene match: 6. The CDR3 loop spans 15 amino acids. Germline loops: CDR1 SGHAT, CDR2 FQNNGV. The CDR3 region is CASSSYRDSSYEQYF. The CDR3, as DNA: TGTGCCAGCAGCTCGTACCGGGACAGCTCCTACGAGCAGTACTTC.

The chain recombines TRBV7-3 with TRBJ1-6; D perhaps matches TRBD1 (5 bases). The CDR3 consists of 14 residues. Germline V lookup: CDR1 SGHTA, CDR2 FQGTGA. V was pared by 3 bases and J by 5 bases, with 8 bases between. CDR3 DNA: TGTGCCAGCAGCTTGAGGGGTGATAATTCACCCCTCCACTTT. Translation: CASSLRGDNSPLHF.

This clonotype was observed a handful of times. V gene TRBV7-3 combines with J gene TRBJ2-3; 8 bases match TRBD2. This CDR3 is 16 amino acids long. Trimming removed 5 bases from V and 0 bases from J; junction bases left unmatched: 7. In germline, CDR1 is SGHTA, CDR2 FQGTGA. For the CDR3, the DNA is TGTGCCAGCAGCCCCCGGGGGGGGTACAGCACAGATACGCAGTATTTT. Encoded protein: CASSPRGGYSTDTQYF.

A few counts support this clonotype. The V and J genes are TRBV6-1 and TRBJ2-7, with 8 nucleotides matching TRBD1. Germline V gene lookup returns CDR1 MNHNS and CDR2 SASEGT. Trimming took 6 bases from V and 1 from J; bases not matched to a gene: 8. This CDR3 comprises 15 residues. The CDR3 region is CASRPGTGQSYEQYF. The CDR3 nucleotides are TGTGCCAGCAGACCCGGGACAGGCCAATCCTACGAGCAGTACTTC.

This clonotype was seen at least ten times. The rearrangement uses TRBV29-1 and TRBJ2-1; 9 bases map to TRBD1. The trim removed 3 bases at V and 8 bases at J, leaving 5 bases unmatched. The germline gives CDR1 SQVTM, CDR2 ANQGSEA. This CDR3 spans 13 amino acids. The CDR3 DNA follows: TGCAGCGTTGACGGACAGGGGAACGATGAGCAGTTCTTC. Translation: CSVDGQGNDEQFF.

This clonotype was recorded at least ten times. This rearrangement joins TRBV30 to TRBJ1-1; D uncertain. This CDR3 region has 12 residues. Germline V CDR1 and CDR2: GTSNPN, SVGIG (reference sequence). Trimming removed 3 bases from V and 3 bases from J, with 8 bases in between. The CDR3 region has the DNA TGTGCCTGGAGGGACGGAGACACTGAAGCTTTCTTT. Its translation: CAWRDGDTEAFF.

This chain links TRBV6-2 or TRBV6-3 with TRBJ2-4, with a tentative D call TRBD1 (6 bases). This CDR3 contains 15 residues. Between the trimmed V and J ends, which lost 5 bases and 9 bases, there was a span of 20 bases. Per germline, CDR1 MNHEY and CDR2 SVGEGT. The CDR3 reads CASSTPGTTPGIQYF. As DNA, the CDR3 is TGTGCCAGCAGTACCCCCGGGACAACCCCCGGCATTCAGTACTTC.

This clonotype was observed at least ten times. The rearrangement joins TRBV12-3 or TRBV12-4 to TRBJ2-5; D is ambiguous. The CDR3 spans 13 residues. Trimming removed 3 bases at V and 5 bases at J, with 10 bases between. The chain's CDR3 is CASSFPGMETQYF. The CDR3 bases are TGTGCCAGCAGTTTTCCGGGTATGGAGACCCAGTACTTC.

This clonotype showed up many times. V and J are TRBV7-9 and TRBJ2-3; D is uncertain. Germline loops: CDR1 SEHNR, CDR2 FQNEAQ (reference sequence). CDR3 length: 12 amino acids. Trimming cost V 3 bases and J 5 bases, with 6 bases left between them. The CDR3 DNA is TGTGCCAGCAGCTTTTCTAAAGATACGCAGTATTTT. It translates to CASSFSKDTQYF.

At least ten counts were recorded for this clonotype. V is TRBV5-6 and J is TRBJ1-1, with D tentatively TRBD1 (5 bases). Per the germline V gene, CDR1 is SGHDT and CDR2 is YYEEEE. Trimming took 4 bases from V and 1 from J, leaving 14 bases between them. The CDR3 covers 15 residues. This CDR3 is CASSPEAGQNTEAFF. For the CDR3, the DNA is TGTGCCAGCAGCCCCGAAGCAGGGCAGAACACTGAAGCTTTCTTT. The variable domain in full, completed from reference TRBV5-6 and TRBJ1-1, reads DAGVTQSPTHLIKTRGQQVTLRCSPKSGHDTVSWYQQALGQGPQFIFQYYEEEERQRGNFPDRFSGHQFPNYSSELNVNALLLGDSALYLCASSPEAGQNTEAFFGQGTRLTVV.

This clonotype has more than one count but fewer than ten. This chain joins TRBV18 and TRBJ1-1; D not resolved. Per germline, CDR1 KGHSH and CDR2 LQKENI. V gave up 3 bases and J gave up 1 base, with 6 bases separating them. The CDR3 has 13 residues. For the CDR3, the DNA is TGTGCCAGCTCACCTAGCAAGAACACTGAAGCTTTCTTT. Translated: CASSPSKNTEAFF.

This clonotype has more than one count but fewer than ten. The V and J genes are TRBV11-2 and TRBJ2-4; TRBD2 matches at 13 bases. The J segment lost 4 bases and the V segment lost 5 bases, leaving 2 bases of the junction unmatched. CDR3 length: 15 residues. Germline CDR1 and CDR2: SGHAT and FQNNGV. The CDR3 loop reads CASSRGLAGKNIQYF. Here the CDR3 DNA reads TGTGCCAGCAGCCGGGGACTAGCGGGAAAAAACATTCAGTACTTC.

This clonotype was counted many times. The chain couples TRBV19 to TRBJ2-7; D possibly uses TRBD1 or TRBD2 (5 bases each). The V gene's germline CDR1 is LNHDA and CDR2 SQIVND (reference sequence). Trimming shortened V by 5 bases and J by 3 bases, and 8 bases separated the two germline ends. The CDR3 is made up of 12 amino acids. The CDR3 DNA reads TGTGCCAGTAGTGAGGGGAACTACGAGCAGTACTTC. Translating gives CASSEGNYEQYF.

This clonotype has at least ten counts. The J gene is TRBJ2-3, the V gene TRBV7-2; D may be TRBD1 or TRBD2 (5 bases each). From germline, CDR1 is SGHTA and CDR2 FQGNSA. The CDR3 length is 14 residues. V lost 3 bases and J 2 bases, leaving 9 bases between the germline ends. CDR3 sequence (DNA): TGTGCCAGCAGCTTGGGGGTAAACACAGATACGCAGTATTTT. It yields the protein CASSLGVNTDTQYF. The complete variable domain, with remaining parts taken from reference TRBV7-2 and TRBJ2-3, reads GAGVSQSPSNKVTEKGKDVELRCDPISGHTALYWYRQSLGQGLEFLIYFQGNSAPDKSGLPSDRFSAERTGGSVSTLTIQRTQQEDSAVYLCASSLGVNTDTQYFGPGTRLTVL.

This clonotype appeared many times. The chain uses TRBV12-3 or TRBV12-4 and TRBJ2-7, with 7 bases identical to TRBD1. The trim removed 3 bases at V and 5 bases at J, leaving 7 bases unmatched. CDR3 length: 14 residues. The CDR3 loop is CASSFSDRFHEQYF. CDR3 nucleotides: TGTGCCAGCAGTTTCTCGGACAGGTTCCACGAGCAGTACTTC.